These 9 T cell receptor beta chains were sequenced from one sample in a study of vaccination and CD4 T cells after COVID-19. Researchers used the Oncomine TCR Beta short-read assay to sequence DNA from cultured CD4+ T cells. TCRdb used MiXCR to reprocess the PCR reads, holding one entry per CDR3 protein. This repertoire shows about 13,000 distinct CDR3 sequences, approximately 52% found once; its top ten account for about 16%. Sample treatment: roughly 11-day PBMC culture with coronavirus spike peptide pools or control peptides (ViraFEST assay). The antigens for these receptors are not known. Sequences were obtained from CD4+ T cells from blood, cultured in vitro. These receptors all stem from a human donor who had recovered from COVID-19.

CDR3 residues: CASSEFLRDEQYF. CDR3 nucleotides: TGTGCCAGCAGTGAGTTCCTCCGGGACGAGCAGTACTTC. The rearrangement uses TRBV2 and TRBJ2-7; D unclear. The V gene's germline CDR1 is SNHLY and CDR2 FYNNEI. The CDR3 runs to 13 residues. The V and J ends lost 3 bases and 5 bases respectively, with 11 bases between them.

This chain connects TRBV5-6 to TRBJ2-2; 8 bases map to TRBD1. The junction had 3 bases not matched to a gene; V was cut back by 4 bases and J by 4 bases. The CDR3 length is 14 residues. Germline CDR1 is SGHDT and CDR2 is YYEEEE. This CDR3 is CASSVDRATGELFF. The CDR3 coding sequence is TGTGCCAGCAGCGTGGACAGGGCCACCGGGGAGCTGTTTTTT.

This sequence joins TRBV11-3 and TRBJ2-1, with 10 bases identical to TRBD2. There are 15 residues in the CDR3. The germline CDR1 and CDR2 sequences are SGHNT and YENEEA. The junction had 3 bases not matched to a gene; V was cut back by 4 bases and J by 3 bases. In DNA, the CDR3 is TGTGCCAGCAGCTACGGGACTAGCGTCTACAATGAGCAGTTCTTC. Its translation: CASSYGTSVYNEQFF.

There are a few counts of this clonotype. The chain couples TRBV6-2 or TRBV6-3 to TRBJ1-5; D unresolved. The germline CDR1 and CDR2 sequences are MNHEY and SVGEGT. V was cut by 6 bases and J by 6 bases, with 18 bases left in between. CDR3 size: 15 residues. Written as DNA, the CDR3 is TGTGCCAGCAGGGGCGGTTGGGGTACGAGTCAGCCCCAGCATTTT. It yields the protein CASRGGWGTSQPQHF.

This chain uses TRBV20-1 with TRBJ2-7; D ambiguous. The germline V gene has CDR1 DFQATT and CDR2 SNEGSKA (reference sequence). Trimming left V 4 bases short and J 0 bases short, with 13 bases between. CDR3 length: 14 residues. The CDR3 reads CSANLGRRSYEQYF. For the CDR3, the DNA is TGCAGTGCTAATCTCGGCCGTCGCTCCTACGAGCAGTACTTC.

This clonotype has only a few counts. The J gene is TRBJ1-2, the V gene TRBV27; a weak D match, TRBD1 (5 bases). Germline V gene lookup returns CDR1 MNHEY and CDR2 SMNVEV (reference sequence). V was shortened by 4 bases and J by 8 bases, with 20 bases between the two germline ends. CDR3 length: 15 amino acids. CDR3 region: CASSSSAQGRRGYTF. CDR3 nucleotides: TGTGCCAGCAGTTCCTCCGCCCAGGGCCGTCGGGGCTACACCTTC.

The V and J genes are TRBV20-1 and TRBJ2-1, with D tentatively TRBD2 (6 bases). The CDR3 extends over 14 amino acids. V gave up 3 bases and J gave up 2 bases, with 11 bases separating them. Germline loops: CDR1 DFQATT, CDR2 SNEGSKA (reference sequence). DNA for the CDR3: TGCAGTGCTAGGGGCGGGATTGCCTACAATGAGCAGTTCTTC. Residues: CSARGGIAYNEQFF.

The gene calls are TRBV7-9 and TRBJ1-5; the D gene is possibly TRBD1 (6 bases). Germline CDR1 reads SEHNR; CDR2 reads FQNEAQ (reference sequence). The CDR3 contains 14 residues. Trimming shortened V by 5 bases and J by 7 bases, and 15 bases separated the two germline ends. Here the CDR3 reads CASSQGGGGQPQHF. CDR3 coding DNA: TGTGCCAGCAGCCAGGGTGGTGGGGGCCAGCCCCAGCATTTT. Drawing the rest from reference TRBV7-9 and TRBJ1-5, the complete variable domain is DTGVSQNPRHKITKRGQNVTFRCDPISEHNRLYWYRQTLGQGPEFLTYFQNEAQLEKSRLLSDRFSAERPKGSFSTLEIQRTEQGDSAMYLCASSQGGGGQPQHFGDGTRLSIL.

This clonotype was detected only a few times. The chain employs TRBV27 and TRBJ2-5; perhaps TRBD2 as D (5 bases). The germline V gene has CDR1 MNHEY and CDR2 SMNVEV (reference sequence). The germline V and J ends were trimmed by 0 bases and 4 bases, with 18 bases remaining between them. This CDR3 region has 17 residues. In nucleotides, the CDR3 is TGTGCCAGCAGTTTATCGCGGCCTCCGGACTTTACAGAGACCCAGTACTTC. Protein sequence: CASSLSRPPDFTETQYF.